The 28 T cell receptor beta chains listed next were all sequenced from one sample in a study of T cells after yellow fever vaccination. TCRdb re-analysed the 5' RACE reads in MiXCR, keeping a single row per CDR3 protein. The sample lists a few hundred thousand distinct CDR3 sequences, about a sixth occurring once. This material consisted of PBMCs, taken 4 to 5 days after the first yellow fever vaccination. The origin of the receptors is a man younger than 35 who received the YFV17D yellow fever vaccine.

The V gene is TRBV21-1, the J gene TRBJ1-2; the DNA was not used to check the table's D call, TRBD1. TRBV21-1 is a pseudogene. The CDR3 is made up of 15 amino acids. CDR3 amino acids: CASSSKRGGTYGYTF. The CDR3 DNA reads as TGTGCCAGCAGCTCCAAAAGGGGGGGGACTTATGGCTACACCTTC.

V gene TRBV6-1 combines with J gene TRBJ1-5; D perhaps matches TRBD1 (6 bases). From germline, CDR1 is MNHNS and CDR2 SASEGT. The length of the CDR3 is 13 residues. Trimming pared 6 bases from V and 6 bases from J, leaving 12 bases between. This chain's CDR3 is CASRQGSSQPQHF. CDR3 sequence (DNA): TGTGCCAGCAGACAGGGTTCGAGTCAGCCCCAGCATTTT.

This chain uses TRBV21-1 with TRBJ1-6. TRBV21-1 is a documented pseudogene. The CDR3 loop spans 15 amino acids. The CDR3, as DNA: TGTGCCAGCAGCAAAGTGGGCAGTTACGCTTCACCCCTCCACTTT. This sequence encodes CASSKVGSYASPLHF.

The CDR3 DNA is TGTGCCAGCAGCGCCTCGGCGGGGGGGCCCAACACCGGGGAGCTGTTTTTT. It is translated as CASSASAGGPNTGELFF. V usage is TRBV7-3 and J usage is TRBJ2-2, with 9 bases matching TRBD2. V was pared by 5 bases and J by 2 bases, with 9 bases of the junction left unmatched. The CDR3 runs to 17 residues. Germline loops: CDR1 SGHTA, CDR2 FQGTGA.

In its sample, this clonotype was seen a few times. The V call is TRBV4-1, the J call TRBJ2-3; TRBD2 might be the D (5 bases). The germline V gene has CDR1 MGHRA and CDR2 YSYEKL. V was trimmed by 4 bases and J by 4 bases, leaving 15 bases between them. This CDR3 contains 15 residues. The CDR3 region is CASSPREGSPDTQYF. In DNA form, the CDR3 reads TGCGCCAGCAGCCCACGGGAAGGGAGTCCAGATACGCAGTATTTT.

This clonotype was counted only a few times. This sequence joins TRBV23-1 and TRBJ2-7; D is undetermined. TRBV23-1 falls under the ORF class, with uncertain function. Trimming removed 0 bases from V and 0 bases from J, with 12 bases in between. This CDR3 contains 16 residues. The CDR3 here is CASSQSKDRSSYEQYF. In DNA, the CDR3 is TGCGCCAGCAGTCAATCTAAGGACCGTAGCTCCTACGAGCAGTACTTC.

The rearrangement joins TRBV5-1 to TRBJ2-2; 11 positions agree with TRBD2. With 5 bases clipped from V and 3 bases from J, the junction kept 3 bases outside the gene matches. CDR3 length equals 15 residues. Germline loops: CDR1 SGHRS, CDR2 YFSETQ. The CDR3 DNA follows: TGCGCCAGCAGGACTAGCGGGGAATACACCGGGGAGCTGTTTTTT. Its protein is CASRTSGEYTGELFF.

This clonotype showed up just a few times. V gene TRBV29-1 combines with J gene TRBJ2-1, with D possibly matching TRBD1 (5 bases). Per the germline V gene, CDR1 is SQVTM and CDR2 is ANQGSEA. CDR3 length equals 14 residues. The ends were cut back, 6 bases at V and 8 bases at J, with 20 bases in the middle. The CDR3 region has the DNA TGCAGCGTCCCGACAGATCATTTTTTCGATGAGCAGTTCTTC. Protein product: CSVPTDHFFDEQFF.

The sample holds a few counts of this clonotype. The junction does not match germline at one end; this may be a read error. This rearrangement joins TRBV4-1 to TRBJ2-7; D is unclear. The CDR3 loop spans 13 amino acids. The V gene's germline CDR1 is MGHRA and CDR2 YSYEKL. The CDR3 sequence is CASSQDRDTTSHF. CDR3 sequence (DNA): TGCGCCAGCAGCCAAGATAGAGACACCACCTCCCACTTC.

V is TRBV9 and J is TRBJ2-1; either TRBD1 or TRBD2 may supply D (5 bases each). The CDR3 has 15 amino acids. Trimming removed 3 bases at V and 7 bases at J, with 17 bases between. Germline V gives CDR1 SGDLS, CDR2 YYNGEE. The chain's CDR3 is CASSDYLRGLNEQFF. The CDR3, as DNA: TGTGCCAGCAGCGACTATTTGAGGGGCTTGAATGAGCAGTTCTTC.

This clonotype showed up just a few times. The rearrangement uses TRBV6-2 or TRBV6-3 and TRBJ1-1; D remains ambiguous. The CDR3 has 14 residues. CDR1 MNHEY and CDR2 SVGEGT come from the germline V gene. Between the trimmed V and J ends, which lost 3 bases and 4 bases, there was a span of 12 bases. The CDR3 bases are TGTGCCAGCAGTTATCAAGGGTCCGGCACTGAAGCTTTCTTT. It is translated as CASSYQGSGTEAFF.

In this sample, this clonotype turned up a few times. The rearrangement links TRBV12-3 or TRBV12-4 to TRBJ2-1; weak D call: TRBD2 (6 bases). With 8 bases removed from V and 2 bases from J, the gap between germline ends came to 13 bases. The CDR3 totals 14 residues. CDR3 in amino acids: CASVFGGAYNEQFF. The CDR3 DNA follows: TGTGCCAGCGTTTTTGGCGGGGCCTACAATGAGCAGTTCTTC.

This clonotype appeared a few times. The V and J genes are TRBV4-3 and TRBJ2-7; TRBD2 is a possible D gene (7 bases). V lost 0 bases, J lost 6 bases, and 15 bases lay in between. Looked up from germline, CDR1 is LGHNA and CDR2 is YSLEER. The length of the CDR3 is 15 residues. The DNA of the CDR3 is TGCGCCAGCAGCCAAGATTTAGGGGGGGCGAGCGAGCAGTACTTC. Translating it yields CASSQDLGGASEQYF.

This sequence joins TRBV5-1 and TRBJ2-2; possible D gene TRBD1, 7 bases. The germline gives CDR1 SGHRS, CDR2 YFSETQ. The V and J ends lost 7 bases and 3 bases respectively, with 13 bases between them. The CDR3 loop spans 14 amino acids. The CDR3: CASSEGQYTGELFF. For the CDR3, the DNA is TGCGCCAGCTCGGAGGGACAGTACACCGGGGAGCTGTTTTTT.

The rearrangement uses TRBV10-1 and TRBJ2-7, with D tentatively TRBD1 (6 bases). Trimming took off 6 bases at V and 2 bases at J, with 17 bases between the two ends. CDR1 WNHNN and CDR2 SYGVQD come from the germline V gene (reference sequence). The CDR3 consists of 15 residues. CDR3 protein: CASRADRRDTYEQYV. The CDR3 coding sequence is TGCGCCAGCAGAGCGGACAGACGGGATACCTACGAGCAGTACGTC.

This clonotype turned up a few times. This chain connects TRBV2 to TRBJ1-4; perhaps TRBD1 as D (6 bases). Between the trimmed V and J ends, which lost 6 bases and 8 bases, there was a span of 16 bases. CDR3 size: 14 residues. The germline V gene has CDR1 SNHLY and CDR2 FYNNEI. DNA of the CDR3: TGTGCCAGCAGCCCCCGGGGGGCGGGGGAAAAACTGTTTTTT. Translated: CASSPRGAGEKLFF.

This clonotype was found a few times. This chain connects TRBV5-1 to TRBJ1-3; TRBD1 agrees at 8 bases. From germline, CDR1 is SGHRS and CDR2 YFSETQ. The CDR3 extends over 15 amino acids. V was clipped by 3 bases and J by 0 bases; unmatched bases: 2. The CDR3 coding sequence is TGCGCCAGCAGCTGGACAGGGAACTCTGGAAACACCATATATTTT. Protein: CASSWTGNSGNTIYF.

This clonotype occurred a few times. The V gene is TRBV12-3 or TRBV12-4, the J gene TRBJ2-5, with 11 bases that match TRBD1. This CDR3 has 15 residues. Trimming at V came to 5 bases and at J to 5 bases, leaving 7 bases not matched to a gene. CDR3 in DNA: TGTGCCAGCAGTCCATGGACAGGGGGCATGGAGACCCAGTACTTC. Its translation: CASSPWTGGMETQYF.

This clonotype occurred a few times. The chain recombines TRBV4-3 with TRBJ1-6; D gene uncertain. Trimming pared 0 bases from V and 6 bases from J, leaving 18 bases between. Germline CDR1 and CDR2: LGHNA and YSLEER. This CDR3 comprises 18 residues. CDR3 sequence (DNA): TGCGCCAGCAGCCAAGAGGAACCCGCCGGGGTTCTTAATTCACCCCTCCACTTT. Its translation is CASSQEEPAGVLNSPLHF.

This clonotype was counted a few times. V usage is TRBV9 and J usage is TRBJ1-4; D unresolved. This CDR3 has 15 residues. CDR1 SGDLS and CDR2 YYNGEE come from the germline V gene. Trimming shortened V by 4 bases and J by 7 bases, and 17 bases separated the two germline ends. The CDR3: CASSPHLGPSEKLFF. The CDR3 DNA follows: TGTGCCAGCAGCCCTCACTTAGGTCCGTCTGAAAAACTGTTTTTT.

The chain has TRBV4-2 and TRBJ2-2, with D perhaps TRBD2 (7 bases). Germline CDR1 LGHNA, CDR2 YNFKEQ. The CDR3 loop spans 16 amino acids. Trimming shortened V by 3 bases and J by 2 bases, and 13 bases separated the two germline ends. The CDR3 DNA reads TGTGCCAGCAGCCAGGAAGGGGGGGCCAACACCGGGGAGCTGTTTTTT. This codes for CASSQEGGANTGELFF.

This clonotype has a single count. The chain carries TRBV20-1 and TRBJ1-5; maybe TRBD1 (6 bases). The germline V and J ends were trimmed by 1 base and 2 bases, with 9 bases remaining between them. CDR3 length: 14 residues. Germline V gives CDR1 DFQATT, CDR2 SNEGSKA (reference sequence). This chain's CDR3 is CSARGTVRNQPQHF. The DNA for the CDR3 is TGCAGTGCTAGAGGGACAGTTCGCAATCAGCCCCAGCATTTT.

This clonotype was seen only a few times. V is TRBV7-2 and J is TRBJ2-7, with 11 bases fitting TRBD1. The CDR3 spans 14 residues. CDR1 is SGHTA, CDR2 FQGNSA, per germline. V trimming: 5 bases; J trimming: 7 bases; junction bases outside the gene matches: 7. The CDR3 DNA follows: TGTGCCAGCAGCCCTGGACAGGGGGCCTGGGAGCAGTACTTC. Translation: CASSPGQGAWEQYF.

This chain connects TRBV5-5 to TRBJ1-4, with D perhaps matching TRBD1 (6 bases). The germline V gene encodes CDR1 SGHKS and CDR2 YYEKEE (reference sequence). This CDR3 region has 14 residues. Trimming shortened V by 4 bases and J by 3 bases, and 10 bases separated the two germline ends. CDR3 sequence (DNA): TGTGCCAGCAGCACACAGGGCGCTAATGAAAAACTGTTTTTT. Translation gives CASSTQGANEKLFF.

The chain combines TRBV20-1 with TRBJ1-5; D remains unclear. The CDR3 spans 13 residues. The V gene's germline CDR1 is DFQATT and CDR2 SNEGSKA (reference sequence). V dropped 4 bases and J dropped 9 bases, with 16 bases sitting between them. CDR3 in amino acids: CSAISALVGPQHF. CDR3 sequence (DNA): TGCAGTGCTATATCCGCTTTGGTGGGGCCCCAGCATTTT.

There are many counts of this clonotype. J is TRBJ2-3 and V is TRBV6-2 or TRBV6-3, with D hard to call. The CDR3 spans 13 residues. Germline lookup yields CDR1 MNHEY and CDR2 SVGEGT. Trimming left V 2 bases short and J 0 bases short, with 3 bases between. The CDR3 DNA reads TGTGCCAGCAGTTACAGGAGCACAGATACGCAGTATTTT. This encodes CASSYRSTDTQYF.

This chain links TRBV4-2 with TRBJ2-2; TRBD1 aligns across 7 bases. The ends lost 4 bases at V and 1 base at J; junction bases unmatched: 6. The CDR3 has 16 amino acids. Germline assignment: CDR1 LGHNA and CDR2 YNFKEQ. The CDR3 sequence is CASSPRTGENTGELFF. The DNA for the CDR3 is TGTGCCAGCAGCCCGAGAACAGGGGAGAACACCGGGGAGCTGTTTTTT.

V usage is TRBV4-3 and J usage is TRBJ2-3; 7 bases match TRBD2. The CDR3 has 17 residues. The trim removed 0 bases at V and 5 bases at J, leaving 11 bases unmatched. Germline assignment: CDR1 LGHNA and CDR2 YSLEER. The CDR3 sequence is CASSQDFGGGRGDTQYF. CDR3 bases: TGCGCCAGCAGCCAAGATTTCGGCGGGGGTCGGGGAGATACGCAGTATTTT.